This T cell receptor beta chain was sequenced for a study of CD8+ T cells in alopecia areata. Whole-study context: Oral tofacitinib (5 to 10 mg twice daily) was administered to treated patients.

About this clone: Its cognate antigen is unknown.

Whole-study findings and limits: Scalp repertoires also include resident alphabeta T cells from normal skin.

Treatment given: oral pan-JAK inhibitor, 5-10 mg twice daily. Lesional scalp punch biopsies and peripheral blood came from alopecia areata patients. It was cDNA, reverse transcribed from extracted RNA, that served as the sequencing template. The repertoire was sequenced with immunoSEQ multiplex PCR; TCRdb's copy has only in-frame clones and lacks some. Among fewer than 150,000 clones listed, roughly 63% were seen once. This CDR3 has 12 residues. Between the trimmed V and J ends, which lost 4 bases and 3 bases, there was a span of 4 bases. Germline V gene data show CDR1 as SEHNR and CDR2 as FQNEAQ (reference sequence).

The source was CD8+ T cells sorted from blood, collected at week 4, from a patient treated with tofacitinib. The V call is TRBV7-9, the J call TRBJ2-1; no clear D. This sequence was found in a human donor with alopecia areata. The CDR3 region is CASSYFYNEQFF. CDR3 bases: TGTGCCAGCAGCTACTTCTACAATGAGCAGTTCTTC.